The 19 T cell receptor beta chains given below trace back to one sample, sequenced in a study of blood T cell repertoires in COVID-19. Produced via immunoSEQ multiplex PCR; TCRdb's table is partial and in-frame only. Here the sample spans under 400,000 clones, roughly 90% being singletons. The sample comprised peripheral blood. These receptors all stem from a woman aged 25 to 45 with COVID-19, enrolled during active disease.

The V call is TRBV11-2, the J call TRBJ1-2; D uncertain. Germline CDR1 is SGHAT and CDR2 is FQNNGV. The germline V and J ends were trimmed by 0 bases and 5 bases, with 4 bases remaining between them. The CDR3 is made up of 12 amino acids. The CDR3 region is CASSLDVYGYTF. As DNA, the CDR3 is TGTGCCAGCAGCTTAGACGTTTATGGCTACACCTTC.

The J gene is TRBJ2-1, the V gene TRBV19; 10 bases align to TRBD2. The V segment lost 3 bases and the J segment 9 bases; nucleotides outside the gene matches: 8. CDR3 length: 15 amino acids. Looked up from germline, CDR1 is LNHDA and CDR2 is SQIVND (reference sequence). CDR3 sequence: CASSIGSSGSFEQFF. The CDR3 DNA follows: TGTGCCAGTAGTATTGGATCTAGCGGGAGCTTTGAGCAGTTCTTC.

This clone was detected a few times. The chain carries TRBV18 and TRBJ1-4, with a possible D match to TRBD1 (5 bases). The V and J ends lost 3 bases and 7 bases respectively, with 9 bases between them. This CDR3 is built from 13 residues. Germline V CDR1 and CDR2: KGHSH, LQKENI. The CDR3 nucleotides are TGTGCCAGCTCACCGCAGGGCTCTGAAAAACTGTTTTTT. Protein sequence: CASSPQGSEKLFF.

This clone was picked up one time. The genes are TRBV10-3 and TRBJ2-7; maybe TRBD1 (6 bases). The CDR3 runs 15 residues. Germline CDR1 and CDR2: ENHRY and SYGVKD. Trimming took off 3 bases at V and 2 bases at J, with 14 bases between the two ends. The CDR3 coding sequence is TGTGCCATCAGTGACCCCTCGACAGGTACCTACGAGCAGTACTTC. The encoded protein is CAISDPSTGTYEQYF.

For this clone: This sample also contains other DNA sequences that code for the same CDR3. This chain connects TRBV12-3 or TRBV12-4 to TRBJ2-1; D is ambiguous. V dropped 3 bases and J dropped 0 bases, with 3 bases sitting between them. The CDR3 consists of 13 residues. CDR3: CASSFNSYNEQFF. The CDR3 region has the DNA TGTGCCAGCAGTTTTAACTCCTACAATGAGCAGTTCTTC.

This chain links TRBV4-1 with TRBJ2-7; D gene unclear. CDR3 length: 13 residues. Trimming took off 4 bases at V and 3 bases at J, with 10 bases between the two ends. Germline CDR1 reads MGHRA; CDR2 reads YSYEKL. The CDR3: CASSPRFGYEQYF. CDR3 nucleotides: TGCGCCAGCAGCCCCCGGTTTGGCTACGAGCAGTACTTC.

The genes are TRBV9 and TRBJ2-1; 13 bases line up with TRBD2. Germline trimming cut 0 bases from V and 6 bases from J; bases unmatched to any gene: 18. Germline assignment: CDR1 SGDLS and CDR2 YYNGEE. The CDR3 covers 21 residues. Written as DNA, the CDR3 is TGTGCCAGCAGCGTAGCGGGTGGGGGACTAGCGGGACGACAAAGCTTCAATGAGCAGTTCTTC. The encoded protein is CASSVAGGGLAGRQSFNEQFF.

J is TRBJ2-1 and V is TRBV14; the D is unclear. The CDR3 extends over 15 amino acids. Germline V lookup: CDR1 SGHDN, CDR2 FVKESK. V was shortened by 0 bases and J by 4 bases, with 10 bases between the two germline ends. The CDR3 DNA sequence: TGTGCCAGCAGCCAAGATCAATGGCTTTACAATGAGCAGTTCTTC. Residues: CASSQDQWLYNEQFF.

This chain joins TRBV4-1 and TRBJ1-2; 7 nucleotides agree with TRBD1. The germline gives CDR1 MGHRA, CDR2 YSYEKL. The junction had 9 bases not matched to a gene; V was cut back by 4 bases and J by 4 bases. This CDR3 spans 15 amino acids. The CDR3 sequence is CASSPPDRVSYGYTF. As DNA, the CDR3 is TGCGCCAGCAGCCCCCCCGACAGGGTGAGCTATGGCTACACCTTC.

V gene TRBV7-2 combines with J gene TRBJ2-2; D is possibly TRBD1 (6 bases). Germline CDR1 SGHTA, CDR2 FQGNSA. The CDR3 is made up of 13 amino acids. The V end was cut by 6 bases, the J end by 1 base, with 6 bases between. CDR3 loop: CASRTGNTGELFF. The CDR3 region has the DNA TGTGCCAGCAGGACAGGGAACACCGGGGAGCTGTTTTTT.

This clone has only a few counts. The chain recombines TRBV6-5 with TRBJ2-2; tentative D call: TRBD1 (5 bases). The germline V gene has CDR1 MNHEY and CDR2 SVGAGI. V gave up 5 bases and J gave up 1 base, with 8 bases separating them. This CDR3 has 14 residues. For the CDR3, the DNA is TGTGCCAGCAGTCCAGGGTGGAACACCGGGGAGCTGTTTTTT. Translated: CASSPGWNTGELFF.

The chain combines TRBV2 with TRBJ2-1, with 11 bases that match TRBD2. V lost 8 bases, J lost 3 bases, and 9 bases stayed unmatched. The germline V gene encodes CDR1 SNHLY and CDR2 FYNNEI. The CDR3 sequence is 16 residues long. The CDR3 nucleotides are TGTGCCAGCTTAGATAGCGGGAGGGCCTTCTACAATGAGCAGTTCTTC. Its protein is CASLDSGRAFYNEQFF.

The chain combines TRBV2 with TRBJ2-1; TRBD2 matches 12 bases. This CDR3 is 17 amino acids long. CDR1 and CDR2 (germline): SNHLY, FYNNEI. Trimming removed 8 bases from V and 8 bases from J; junction bases left unmatched: 16. CDR3 in DNA: TGTGCCAGCGCGCTAGCGGGAGGGTCCCTGCGCAGCGATGAGCAGTTCTTC. This encodes CASALAGGSLRSDEQFF. Full variable domain (missing parts from reference TRBV2 and TRBJ2-1): EPEVTQTPSHQVTQMGQEVILRCVPISNHLYFYWYRQILGQKVEFLVSFYNNEISEKSEIFDDQFSVERPDGSNFTLKIRSTKLEDSAMYFCASALAGGSLRSDEQFFGPGTRLTVL.

This rearrangement joins TRBV19 to TRBJ1-2, with 9 bases identical to TRBD1. CDR3 length equals 16 residues. Germline values: CDR1 LNHDA, CDR2 SQIVND (reference sequence). Trimming took 1 base from V and 4 from J; bases not matched to a gene: 7. The CDR3 DNA is TGTGCCAGTAGTATAGGGACAGGGGAACCCGGCTATGGCTACACCTTC. This gives the protein CASSIGTGEPGYGYTF.

The V gene is TRBV3-1 (or the pseudogene TRBV3-2), the J gene TRBJ2-7, with D uncertain. The V end lost 3 bases, the J end lost 7 bases, and 7 bases lay between the germline ends. This CDR3 is 11 amino acids long. The germline CDR1 and CDR2 sequences are LGHDT and YNNKEL (reference sequence). CDR3 in DNA: TGTGCCAGCAGCCAGAGCCGTGAGCAGTACTTC. Translated, it gives CASSQSREQYF.

J is TRBJ1-3 and V is TRBV12-5; D uncertain. The CDR3 length is 16 residues. V shed 1 base and J shed 0 bases, with 10 bases lying between them. Germline V CDR1 and CDR2: LGHNT, FRNRAP. The CDR3 loop is CASGLGGGDSGNTIYF. The CDR3 nucleotides are TGTGCTAGTGGTTTGGGCGGCGGAGACTCTGGAAACACCATATATTTT.

CDR3 protein: CASSYEAGDYEQYF. The CDR3, as DNA: TGTGCCAGCAGTTACGAGGCAGGGGACTACGAGCAGTACTTC. The chain has TRBV6-5 and TRBJ2-7; maybe TRBD1 (6 bases). Trimming stripped 2 bases from V and 3 bases from J, with 11 bases between. Germline CDR1 is MNHEY and CDR2 is SVGAGI. The CDR3 consists of 14 residues.

The V and J genes are TRBV5-1 and TRBJ1-3, with TRBD1 identical over 7 bases. The germline gives CDR1 SGHRS, CDR2 YFSETQ. With V trimmed by 4 bases and J by 4 bases, 8 bases remained unmatched. The CDR3 has 15 amino acids. The CDR3 protein is CASSPEGASGNTIYF. The CDR3 DNA reads TGCGCCAGCAGCCCGGAGGGGGCGTCAGGAAACACCATATATTTT.

The V and J genes are TRBV18 and TRBJ1-6, with D possibly being TRBD1 (5 bases). This CDR3 spans 13 amino acids. The V and J ends lost 4 bases and 9 bases respectively, with 10 bases between them. The germline V gene has CDR1 KGHSH and CDR2 LQKENI. CDR3 DNA: TGTGCCAGCTCACTAGGGGAAACTTCACCCCTCCACTTT. Protein product: CASSLGETSPLHF.